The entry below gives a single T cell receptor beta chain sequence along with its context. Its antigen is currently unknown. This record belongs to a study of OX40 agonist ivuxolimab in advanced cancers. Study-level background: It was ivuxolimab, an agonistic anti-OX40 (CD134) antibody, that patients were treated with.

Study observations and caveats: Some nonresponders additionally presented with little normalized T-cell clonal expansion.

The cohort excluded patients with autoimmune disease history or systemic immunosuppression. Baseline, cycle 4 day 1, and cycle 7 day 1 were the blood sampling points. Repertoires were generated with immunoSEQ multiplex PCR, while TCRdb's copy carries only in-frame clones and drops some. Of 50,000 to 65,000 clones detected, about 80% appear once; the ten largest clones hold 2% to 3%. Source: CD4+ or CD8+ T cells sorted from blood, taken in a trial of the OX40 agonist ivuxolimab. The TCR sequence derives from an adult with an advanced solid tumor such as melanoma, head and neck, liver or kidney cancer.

The CDR3 protein is CSVEDAGGQGGGYTF. The CDR3 DNA is TGCAGCGTTGAAGATGCCGGGGGACAGGGAGGCGGCTACACCTTC. The chain employs TRBV29-1 and TRBJ1-2, with 9 bases fitting TRBD1. The CDR3 has 15 amino acids. V lost 0 bases, J lost 8 bases, and 10 bases stayed unmatched. Germline CDR1 SQVTM, CDR2 ANQGSEA. The complete variable domain, with remaining parts taken from reference TRBV29-1 and TRBJ1-2, reads SAVISQKPSRDICQRGTSLTIQCQVDSQVTMMFWYRQQPGQSLTLIATANQGSEATYESGFVIDKFPISRPNLTFSTLTVSNMSPEDSSIYLCSVEDAGGQGGGYTFGSGTRLTVV.